The next 25 T cell receptor beta chains were all read from a single sample in a study of blood T cells in healthy people across ages. A second PCR, run for about 6 to 11 cycles, used a sample-barcoded 5' primer plus a J-beta primer mix. Each CDR3 protein gets one entry after TCRdb re-called the 5' RACE reads with MiXCR. The repertoire consists of approximately 490,000 distinct CDR3 sequences, with less than 25% occurring once and the leading ten covering 8.7%. Another study also made use of these data, one on T cells of mothers and their children.

Sequencing used blood. The receptors derive from a boy aged 10-17 years in good health.

This chain connects TRBV19 to TRBJ2-5; TRBD2 agrees at 12 bases. J was trimmed by 5 bases and V by 6 bases; bases with no gene match: 10. The germline gives CDR1 LNHDA, CDR2 SQIVND (reference sequence). This CDR3 has 16 residues. CDR3 DNA: TGTGCCAGTAGGAGAGGACTAGCGGGGCGTCAGGAGACCCAGTACTTC. It specifies CASRRGLAGRQETQYF.

This clonotype was counted between two and nine times. The chain carries TRBV10-3 and TRBJ2-3; 14 bases align to TRBD2. Germline V gene lookup returns CDR1 ENHRY and CDR2 SYGVKD. V trimming: 0 bases; J trimming: 6 bases; junction bases outside the gene matches: 5. CDR3 length: 17 amino acids. CDR3 sequence: CAISESGLAGVSDTQYF. The CDR3 DNA reads as TGTGCCATCAGTGAGTCGGGACTAGCGGGAGTGTCCGATACGCAGTATTTT.

This chain's CDR3 is CASSFVKGVAGPNTGELFF. In nucleotides, the CDR3 is TGTGCCAGCAGCTTTGTTAAGGGGGTCGCGGGACCGAACACCGGGGAGCTGTTTTTT. The V call is TRBV11-2, the J call TRBJ2-2; the D call may be TRBD1 or TRBD2 (6 bases each). The V and J ends lost 3 bases and 0 bases respectively, with 20 bases between them. In germline, CDR1 is SGHAT, CDR2 FQNNGV. This CDR3 has 19 residues.

The genes are TRBV5-1 and TRBJ1-5; D is unresolved. Germline V CDR1 and CDR2: SGHRS, YFSETQ. There are 14 residues in the CDR3. With 0 bases removed from V and 0 bases from J, the gap between germline ends came to 4 bases. The CDR3 nucleotides are TGCGCCAGCAGCTTGGGCAGTAGCAATCAGCCCCAGCATTTT. The encoded protein is CASSLGSSNQPQHF.

The rearrangement links TRBV29-1 to TRBJ1-5; 7 positions agree with TRBD1. The J segment lost 0 bases and the V segment lost 2 bases, leaving 4 bases of the junction unmatched. CDR1 and CDR2 (germline): SQVTM, ANQGSEA. This CDR3 has 15 amino acids. The CDR3 spells CSVEITGVSNQPQHF. CDR3 nucleotide sequence: TGCAGCGTTGAAATCACAGGGGTTAGCAATCAGCCCCAGCATTTT.

In this sample, this clonotype turned up a few times. This chain links TRBV15 with TRBJ2-1, with D possibly being TRBD1 (6 bases). CDR3 length equals 17 residues. The V end was cut by 6 bases, the J end by 7 bases, with 25 bases between. Per the germline V gene, CDR1 is LNHNV and CDR2 is YYDKDF (reference sequence). CDR3 nucleotides: TGTGCCACCAGGGATCCTTACAGGGACATATTGGGGAATGAGCAGTTCTTC. The encoded protein is CATRDPYRDILGNEQFF. The variable domain in full, with the rest retrieved from reference TRBV15 and TRBJ2-1, is DAMVIQNPRYQVTQFGKPVTLSCSQTLNHNVMYWYQQKSSQAPKLLFHYYDKDFNNEADTPDNFQSRRPNTSFCFLDIRSPGLGDTAMYLCATRDPYRDILGNEQFFGPGTRLTVL.

This chain links TRBV19 with TRBJ2-3, with D perhaps assigned TRBD1 or TRBD2 (5 bases each). The CDR3 has 15 residues. Germline V gene data show CDR1 as LNHDA and CDR2 as SQIVND (reference sequence). Trimming took 4 bases from V and 4 from J, leaving 15 bases between them. The CDR3 DNA reads as TGTGCCAGTAGTAGAGGGGACGTGGGGGCAGATACGCAGTATTTT. As protein: CASSRGDVGADTQYF.

J is TRBJ1-2 and V is TRBV28; D possibly corresponds to TRBD1 (6 bases). The CDR3 contains 14 residues. V gave up 2 bases and J gave up 4 bases, with 11 bases separating them. Per the germline V gene, CDR1 is MDHEN and CDR2 is SYDVKM. CDR3 nucleotides: TGTGCCAGCAGTTTAGGGGGGGCCGGCTATGGCTACACCTTC. Translation: CASSLGGAGYGYTF.

This clonotype was observed a few times. The genes are TRBV12-3 or TRBV12-4 and TRBJ2-1; 8 bases are a match to TRBD2. The CDR3 runs to 15 residues. The V gene end was trimmed by 5 bases and the J gene end by 9 bases; junction bases not matched to a gene: 12. The CDR3 loop is CASSTSGRGIGEQFF. CDR3 sequence (DNA): TGTGCCAGCAGTACGAGCGGGAGAGGGATCGGTGAGCAGTTCTTC.

The chain joins TRBV6-1 to TRBJ2-7; 9 nucleotides align to TRBD1. This CDR3 comprises 16 residues. Germline CDR1 and CDR2: MNHNS and SASEGT. V trimming: 6 bases; J trimming: 0 bases; junction bases outside the gene matches: 9. The CDR3 DNA sequence: TGTGCCAGCAGCCGAAATTCGGGACAGGGCTCCTACGAGCAGTACTTC. It codes for CASSRNSGQGSYEQYF.

The chain's CDR3 is CASSEVAGGRDEQFF. The CDR3 nucleotides read TGTGCCAGCAGTGAGGTAGCGGGAGGGCGTGATGAGCAGTTCTTC. The chain employs TRBV6-4 and TRBJ2-5; TRBD2 agrees at 11 bases. The better agreement between TRBJ2-1 and the DNA end casts doubt on the J call. CDR1 and CDR2 (germline): MRHNA, SNTAGT. The length of the CDR3 is 15 residues.

V and J are TRBV9 and TRBJ2-3, with 7 bases that match TRBD2. Trimming cost V 0 bases and J 3 bases; bases outside gene matches: 4. CDR1 SGDLS and CDR2 YYNGEE come from the germline V gene. The CDR3 has 15 amino acids. This CDR3 is CASSVASGVTDTQYF. The CDR3 DNA is TGTGCCAGCAGCGTAGCGAGCGGGGTAACAGATACGCAGTATTTT.

V and J are TRBV20-1 and TRBJ2-3; TRBD2 agrees at 9 bases. The CDR3 totals 17 residues. Germline loops: CDR1 DFQATT, CDR2 SNEGSKA (reference sequence). V trimming: 2 bases; J trimming: 1 base; junction bases outside the gene matches: 10. The CDR3 is CSARSASGIGGTDTQYF. CDR3 coding DNA: TGCAGTGCTAGAAGCGCTAGCGGGATAGGCGGCACAGATACGCAGTATTTT.

This chain links TRBV6-6 with TRBJ2-7, with 7 bases that match TRBD1. CDR1 and CDR2 (germline): MNHNY, SVGAGI (reference sequence). Unmatched junction bases numbered 6, after V lost 6 bases and J lost 1 base. The CDR3 extends over 14 amino acids. CDR3 protein: CASSPTGESYEQYF. For the CDR3, the DNA is TGTGCCAGCAGCCCTACAGGGGAGTCCTACGAGCAGTACTTC.

This clonotype appeared a few times. This rearrangement joins TRBV29-1 to TRBJ2-1, with TRBD1 matching over 7 bases. V gave up 4 bases and J gave up 4 bases; unmatched junction bases: 7. Germline V gene data show CDR1 as SQVTM and CDR2 as ANQGSEA. The CDR3 is made up of 14 amino acids. The CDR3 bases are TGCAGCGTTGTTACCGGGACAGATTACAATGAGCAGTTCTTC. Its protein product is CSVVTGTDYNEQFF.

V usage is TRBV28 and J usage is TRBJ2-6, with TRBD1 matching 9 bases. In germline, CDR1 is MDHEN, CDR2 SYDVKM. Trimming at V came to 5 bases and at J to 0 bases, leaving 11 bases not matched to a gene. CDR3 length: 19 amino acids. The CDR3 DNA follows: TGTGCCAGCAGTAAGCCGGGACAGGGCCCTATCTCTGGGGCCAACGTCCTGACTTTC. Protein product: CASSKPGQGPISGANVLTF.

In this sample, this clonotype turned up a few times. The chain joins TRBV2 to TRBJ1-2, with 8 bases aligning to TRBD1. Germline trimming cut 6 bases from V and 5 bases from J; bases unmatched to any gene: 8. CDR1 and CDR2 (germline): SNHLY, FYNNEI. The CDR3 is 14 residues long. CDR3 sequence: CASSGQGSAYGYTF. The CDR3 nucleotides read TGTGCCAGCAGCGGACAGGGAAGTGCTTATGGCTACACCTTC.

This clonotype has more than one count but fewer than ten. V usage is TRBV3-1 and J usage is TRBJ1-1; the D gene is possibly TRBD1 (5 bases). V shed 1 base and J shed 1 base, with 7 bases lying between them. This CDR3 has 14 amino acids. Germline V lookup: CDR1 LGHDT, CDR2 YNNKEL (reference sequence). DNA for the CDR3: TGTGCCAGCAGCCAAGGAGGGACGAACACTGAAGCTTTCTTT. Encoded protein: CASSQGGTNTEAFF. The whole variable domain, remainder taken from reference TRBV3-1 and TRBJ1-1, is DTAVSQTPKYLVTQMGNDKSIKCEQNLGHDTMYWYKQDSKKFLKIMFSYNNKELIINETVPNRFSPKSPDKAHLNLHINSLELGDSAVYFCASSQGGTNTEAFFGQGTRLTVV.

V usage is TRBV6-4 and J usage is TRBJ2-1; the match to TRBD1 covers 12 bases. CDR3 length: 16 residues. J was trimmed by 6 bases and V by 3 bases; bases with no gene match: 6. The V gene's germline CDR1 is MRHNA and CDR2 SNTAGT. CDR3 nucleotides: TGTGCCAGCAGTGAGGAAGGGACAGGGGGCTTCAATGAGCAGTTCTTC. As protein: CASSEEGTGGFNEQFF.

J is TRBJ2-1 and V is TRBV27; 13 bases agree with TRBD2. With the DNA end fitting TRBJ2-7 better, the J assignment may be wrong. Germline assignment: CDR1 MNHEY and CDR2 SMNVEV (reference sequence). This CDR3 spans 16 amino acids. In nucleotides, the CDR3 is TGTGCCAGCAGTCCGTCTGGACTAGCGGGAGTCTACGAGCAGTACTTC. Translating it yields CASSPSGLAGVYEQYF.

As to this clonotype: One base away lies a much larger clone, so this may be a sequencing read error. The DNA is left out, because the CDR3 cannot be placed on it with certainty; the CDR3 is given as TCRdb lists it. The chain combines TRBV15 with TRBJ2-7; the table assigns TRBD1, which was not confirmed against the DNA. The germline V gene encodes CDR1 LNHNV and CDR2 YYDKDF (reference sequence). The CDR3 totals 15 residues, both ends included. This CDR3 reads CATSRVGGGAYEQHF.

The chain is built from TRBV24-1 and TRBJ2-5; 8 bases fit TRBD2. CDR3 size: 16 residues. Germline loops: CDR1 KGHDR, CDR2 SFDVKD. V lost 4 bases to trimming and J lost 4 bases; unmatched junction nucleotides: 10. In nucleotides, the CDR3 is TGTGCCACCAGTGACCCAGGACCCGCGGGAGGAGAGACCCAGTACTTC. Protein sequence: CATSDPGPAGGETQYF.

The genes are TRBV25-1 and TRBJ2-1, with TRBD2 identical over 14 bases. Germline V CDR1 and CDR2: MGHDK, SYGVNS. Trimming took 2 bases from V and 0 from J; bases not matched to a gene: 9. This CDR3 comprises 20 residues. CDR3 DNA sequence: TGTGCCAGCAGTGAAAAAGGACTAGCGGGAGGTCCGAGCTCCTACAATGAGCAGTTCTTC. Translation: CASSEKGLAGGPSSYNEQFF.

This clonotype has just a few counts. The V gene is TRBV28, the J gene TRBJ2-7; TRBD1 or TRBD2 may be the D gene (5 bases each). Trimming stripped 8 bases from V and 1 base from J, with 15 bases between. Germline CDR1 reads MDHEN; CDR2 reads SYDVKM. This CDR3 has 14 amino acids. CDR3 bases: TGTGCCAGCCGGGGCAGGGCATTATCCTACGAGCAGTACTTC. It specifies CASRGRALSYEQYF.

A few counts support this clonotype. This rearrangement joins TRBV28 to TRBJ1-2; a weak D match, TRBD1 (5 bases). V dropped 3 bases and J dropped 3 bases, with 11 bases sitting between them. Germline V gene lookup returns CDR1 MDHEN and CDR2 SYDVKM. The CDR3 runs to 14 residues. The CDR3 sequence is CASSFQGAHYGYTF. DNA of the CDR3: TGTGCCAGCAGTTTCCAGGGAGCCCACTATGGCTACACCTTC.